A single sample gave rise to the 8 T cell receptor beta chains below, sequenced in a study of human T cells and chemical hapten exposure. Time point meaning: healthy volunteer bleed at 2 weeks. Total RNA came from unfractionated whole blood. TCRdb re-derived calls from the RACE reads in MiXCR, one entry per CDR3 protein. This table has roughly 120,000 distinct CDR3 sequences, around 8.3% appearing once. Sequenced sample: whole blood. These receptors were obtained from a male donor in good health. Some clones in this sample may be carry-over from other donors' samples.

In its sample, this clonotype was seen a few times. J is TRBJ2-3 and V is TRBV29-1, with TRBD1 matching over 9 bases. Unmatched junction bases numbered 10, after V lost 6 bases and J lost 6 bases. Germline V gene sequence: CDR1 SQVTM, CDR2 ANQGSEA. This CDR3 contains 14 residues. The CDR3 nucleotides read TGCAGCGTCCTAACAGGGGGCGCGGCTGATACGCAGTATTTT. Translated: CSVLTGGAADTQYF.

This clonotype showed up just a few times. V usage is TRBV6-5 and J usage is TRBJ1-1; D uncertain. CDR3 length: 13 amino acids. Germline assignment: CDR1 MNHEY and CDR2 SVGAGI. Between the trimmed V and J ends, which lost 7 bases and 1 base, there was a span of 10 bases. CDR3 amino acids: CASTLTENTEAFF. The CDR3 DNA sequence: TGTGCCAGCACTTTAACAGAGAACACTGAAGCTTTCTTT.

V and J are TRBV20-1 and TRBJ2-4; D unresolved. The germline gives CDR1 DFQATT, CDR2 SNEGSKA (reference sequence). The CDR3 is made up of 14 amino acids. Trimming pared 1 base from V and 3 bases from J, leaving 10 bases between. The CDR3 loop is CSARVRVGKNIQYF. CDR3 sequence (DNA): TGCAGTGCTAGAGTCCGGGTCGGCAAAAACATTCAGTACTTC.

The V call is TRBV7-6, the J call TRBJ2-1; 9 nucleotides align to TRBD2. J gave up 2 bases and V 2 bases, and 4 bases lay outside the gene matches. This CDR3 contains 16 residues. The germline V gene has CDR1 SGHVS and CDR2 FNYEAQ. This CDR3 reads CASSLPSSGTYNEQFF. CDR3 nucleotide sequence: TGTGCCAGCAGCTTACCGTCTAGCGGGACCTACAATGAGCAGTTCTTC. The whole variable domain, filled in from reference TRBV7-6 and TRBJ2-1, reads GAGVSQSPRYKVTKRGQDVALRCDPISGHVSLYWYRQALGQGPEFLTYFNYEAQQDKSGLPNDRFSAERPEGSISTLTIQRTEQRDSAMYRCASSLPSSGTYNEQFFGPGTRLTVL.

This clonotype has a handful of counts. The rearrangement links TRBV6-5 to TRBJ1-1; D remains ambiguous. The V gene lost 7 bases and the J gene lost 5 bases, with 14 bases spanning the gap. Germline V CDR1 and CDR2: MNHEY, SVGAGI. This CDR3 has 13 residues. DNA of the CDR3: TGTGCCAGCACCCCTACCGGGAAAACTGAAGCTTTCTTT. Its translation: CASTPTGKTEAFF.

This clonotype was observed many times. The V and J genes are TRBV20-1 and TRBJ2-3; no firm D call. The CDR3 runs to 14 residues. Deletions cut 4 bases from V and 5 bases from J, with 16 bases between. Germline-derived CDR1 and CDR2 are DFQATT and SNEGSKA (reference sequence). The CDR3 sequence is CSATVSARGDTQYF. The DNA for the CDR3 is TGCAGTGCTACCGTCTCGGCCAGAGGAGATACGCAGTATTTT.

The chain combines TRBV27 with TRBJ2-5; 10 nucleotides agree with TRBD1. CDR3 length equals 15 residues. V lost 6 bases and J lost 8; bases outside the gene matches: 12. The germline CDR1 and CDR2 sequences are MNHEY and SMNVEV (reference sequence). CDR3 region: CASRTGGGLGGTQYF. CDR3 DNA: TGTGCCAGCAGGACAGGGGGCGGGCTGGGGGGCACCCAGTACTTC.

The chain uses TRBV6-2 or TRBV6-3 and TRBJ2-3; no firm D call. Trimming left V 2 bases short and J 1 base short, with 7 bases between. CDR3 size: 14 residues. Germline assignment: CDR1 MNHEY and CDR2 SVGEGT. CDR3 protein: CASSYGGRTDTQYF. Written as DNA, the CDR3 is TGTGCCAGCAGTTACGGTGGCCGCACAGATACGCAGTATTTT.